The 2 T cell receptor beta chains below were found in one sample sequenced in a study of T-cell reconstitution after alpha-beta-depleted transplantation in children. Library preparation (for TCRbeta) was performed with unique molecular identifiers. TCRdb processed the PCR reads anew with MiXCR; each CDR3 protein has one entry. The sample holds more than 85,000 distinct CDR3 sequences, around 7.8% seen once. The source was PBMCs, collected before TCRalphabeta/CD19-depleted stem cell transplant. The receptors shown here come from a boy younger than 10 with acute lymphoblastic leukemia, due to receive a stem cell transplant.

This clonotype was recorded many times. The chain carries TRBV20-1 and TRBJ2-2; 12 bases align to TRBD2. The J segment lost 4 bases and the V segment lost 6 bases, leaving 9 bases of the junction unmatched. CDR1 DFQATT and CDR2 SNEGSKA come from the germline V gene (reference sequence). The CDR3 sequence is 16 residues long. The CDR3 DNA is TGCAGTGCCTACCCCCCTAGCGGGGGGGTCACCGGGGAGCTGTTTTTT. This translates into CSAYPPSGGVTGELFF.

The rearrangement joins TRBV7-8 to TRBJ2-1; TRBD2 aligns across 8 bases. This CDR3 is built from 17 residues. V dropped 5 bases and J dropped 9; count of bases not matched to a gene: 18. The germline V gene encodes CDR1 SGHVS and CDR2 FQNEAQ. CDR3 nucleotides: TGTGCCAGCAGCCGCGTTGGCGGGGGGCCCTCTGGGGGTGAGCAGTTCTTC. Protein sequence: CASSRVGGGPSGGEQFF. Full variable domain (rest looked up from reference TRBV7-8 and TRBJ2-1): GAGVSQSPRYKVAKRGQDVALRCDPISGHVSLFWYQQALGQGPEFLTYFQNEAQLDKSGLPSDRFFAERPEGSVSTLKIQRTQQEDSAVYLCASSRVGGGPSGGEQFFGPGTRLTVL.